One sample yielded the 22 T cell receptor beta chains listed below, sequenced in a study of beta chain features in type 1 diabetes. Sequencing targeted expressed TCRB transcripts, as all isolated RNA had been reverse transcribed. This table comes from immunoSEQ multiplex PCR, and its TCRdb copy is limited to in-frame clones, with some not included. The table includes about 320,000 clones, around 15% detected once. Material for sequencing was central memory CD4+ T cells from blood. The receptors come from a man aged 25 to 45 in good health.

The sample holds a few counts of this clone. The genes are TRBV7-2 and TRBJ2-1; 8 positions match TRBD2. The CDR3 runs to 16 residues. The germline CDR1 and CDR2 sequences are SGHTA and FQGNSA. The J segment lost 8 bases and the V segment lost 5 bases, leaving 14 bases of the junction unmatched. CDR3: CASSPRGSGTSDEQFF. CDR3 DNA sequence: TGTGCCAGCAGCCCCCGAGGTAGCGGGACCAGCGATGAGCAGTTCTTC.

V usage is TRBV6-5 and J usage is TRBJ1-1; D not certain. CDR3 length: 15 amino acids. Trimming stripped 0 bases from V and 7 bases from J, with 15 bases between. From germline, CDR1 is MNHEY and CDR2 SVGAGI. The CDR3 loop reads CASSYSINREVEAFF. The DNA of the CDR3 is TGTGCCAGCAGTTACTCGATTAATCGGGAGGTTGAAGCTTTCTTT.

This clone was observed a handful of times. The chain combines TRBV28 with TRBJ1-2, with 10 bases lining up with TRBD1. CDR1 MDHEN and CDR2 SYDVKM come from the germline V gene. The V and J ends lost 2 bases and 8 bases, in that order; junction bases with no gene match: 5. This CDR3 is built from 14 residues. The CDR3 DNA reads TGTGCCAGCAGTTTAATGACAGGGGGCGGAGGCTACACCTTC. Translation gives CASSLMTGGGGYTF.

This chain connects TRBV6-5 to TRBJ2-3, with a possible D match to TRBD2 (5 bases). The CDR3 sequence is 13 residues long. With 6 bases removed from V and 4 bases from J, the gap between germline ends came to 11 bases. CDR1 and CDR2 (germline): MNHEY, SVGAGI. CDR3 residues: CASSGEGPDTQYF. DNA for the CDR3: TGTGCCAGCAGCGGAGAGGGTCCAGATACGCAGTATTTT.

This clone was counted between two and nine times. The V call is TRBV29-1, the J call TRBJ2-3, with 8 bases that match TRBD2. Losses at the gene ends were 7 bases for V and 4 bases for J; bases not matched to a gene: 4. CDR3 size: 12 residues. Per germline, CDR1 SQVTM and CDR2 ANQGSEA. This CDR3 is CSGGGRSDTQYF. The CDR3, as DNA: TGCAGCGGCGGCGGGAGGTCAGATACGCAGTATTTT.

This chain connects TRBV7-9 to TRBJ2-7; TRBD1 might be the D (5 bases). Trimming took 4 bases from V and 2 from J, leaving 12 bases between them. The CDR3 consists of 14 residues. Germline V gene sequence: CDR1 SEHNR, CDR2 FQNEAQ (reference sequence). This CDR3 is CASSYQGEAYEQYF. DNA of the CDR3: TGTGCCAGCAGCTACCAAGGGGAAGCCTACGAGCAGTACTTC.

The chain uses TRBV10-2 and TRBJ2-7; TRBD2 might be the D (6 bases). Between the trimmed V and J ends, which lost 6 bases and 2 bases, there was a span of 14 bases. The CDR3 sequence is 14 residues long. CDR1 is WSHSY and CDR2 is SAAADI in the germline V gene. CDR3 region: CASRRGAGAYEQYF. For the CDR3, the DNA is TGCGCCAGCAGGCGCGGGGCCGGAGCCTACGAGCAGTACTTC.

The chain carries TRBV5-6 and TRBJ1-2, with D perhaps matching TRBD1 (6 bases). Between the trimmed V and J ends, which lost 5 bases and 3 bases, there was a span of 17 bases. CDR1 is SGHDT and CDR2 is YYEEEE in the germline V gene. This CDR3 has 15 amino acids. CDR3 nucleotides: TGTGCCAGCAGTCGGGGGCGCAGAATCGACTATGGCTACACCTTC. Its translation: CASSRGRRIDYGYTF.

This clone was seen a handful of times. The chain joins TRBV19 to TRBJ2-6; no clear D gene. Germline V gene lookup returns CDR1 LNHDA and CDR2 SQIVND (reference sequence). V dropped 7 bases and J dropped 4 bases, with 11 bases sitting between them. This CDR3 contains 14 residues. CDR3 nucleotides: TGTGCCAGTAACCGTGCTCAAGGGGCCAACGTCCTGACTTTC. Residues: CASNRAQGANVLTF.

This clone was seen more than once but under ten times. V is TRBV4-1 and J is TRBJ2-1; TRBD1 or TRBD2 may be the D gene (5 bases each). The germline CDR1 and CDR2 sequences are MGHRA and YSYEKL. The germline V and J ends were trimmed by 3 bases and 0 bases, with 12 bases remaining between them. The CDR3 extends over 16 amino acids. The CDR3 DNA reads TGCGCCAGCAGCCAGATGGGACGGAGCTCCTACAATGAGCAGTTCTTC. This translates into CASSQMGRSSYNEQFF.

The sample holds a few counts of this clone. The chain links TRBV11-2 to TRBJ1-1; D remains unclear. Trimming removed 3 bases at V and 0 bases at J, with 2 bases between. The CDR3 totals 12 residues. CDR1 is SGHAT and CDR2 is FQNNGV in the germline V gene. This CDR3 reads CASSFMNTEAFF. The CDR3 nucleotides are TGTGCCAGCAGCTTTATGAACACTGAAGCTTTCTTT.

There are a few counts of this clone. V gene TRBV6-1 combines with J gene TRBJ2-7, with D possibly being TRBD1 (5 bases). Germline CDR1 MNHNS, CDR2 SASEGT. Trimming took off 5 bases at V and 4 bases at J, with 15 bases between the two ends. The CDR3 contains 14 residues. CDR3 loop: CASSSPTVMYEQYV. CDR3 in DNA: TGTGCCAGCAGTTCCCCGACAGTTATGTACGAGCAGTACGTC.

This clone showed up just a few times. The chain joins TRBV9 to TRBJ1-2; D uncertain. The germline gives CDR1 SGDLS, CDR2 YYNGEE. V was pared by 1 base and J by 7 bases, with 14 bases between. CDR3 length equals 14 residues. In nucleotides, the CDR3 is TGTGCCAGCAGCGTACAATCGGCAGATTTTGGCTACACCTTC. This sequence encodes CASSVQSADFGYTF.

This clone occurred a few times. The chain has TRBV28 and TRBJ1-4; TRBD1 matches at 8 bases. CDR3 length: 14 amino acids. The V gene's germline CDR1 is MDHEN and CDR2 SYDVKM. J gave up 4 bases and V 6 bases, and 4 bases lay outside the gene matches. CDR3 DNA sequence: TGTGCCAGCAGCCTGACAGGGGATAATGAAAAACTGTTTTTT. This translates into CASSLTGDNEKLFF.

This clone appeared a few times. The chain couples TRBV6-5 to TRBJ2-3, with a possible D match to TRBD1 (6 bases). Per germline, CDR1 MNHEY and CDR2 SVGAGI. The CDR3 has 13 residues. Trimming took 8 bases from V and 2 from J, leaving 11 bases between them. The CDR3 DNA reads TGTGCCAGCGAGTCAGGGGACACAGATACGCAGTATTTT. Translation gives CASESGDTDTQYF.

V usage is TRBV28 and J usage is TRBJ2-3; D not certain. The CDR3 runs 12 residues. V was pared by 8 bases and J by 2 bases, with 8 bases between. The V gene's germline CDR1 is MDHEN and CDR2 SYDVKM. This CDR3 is CASSPHTDTQYF. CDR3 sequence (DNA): TGTGCCAGCTCACCCCACACAGATACGCAGTATTTT.

The CDR3 DNA sequence: TGTGCCAGCAGCTTATTGGGAACGGGGGTTATCGAGACCCAGTACTTC. Translated: CASSLLGTGVIETQYF. The chain employs TRBV7-7 and TRBJ2-5; D is possibly TRBD2 (6 bases). This CDR3 is built from 16 residues. The V gene's germline CDR1 is SSHAT and CDR2 FNYEAQ (reference sequence). With 2 bases removed from V and 5 bases from J, the gap between germline ends came to 18 bases.

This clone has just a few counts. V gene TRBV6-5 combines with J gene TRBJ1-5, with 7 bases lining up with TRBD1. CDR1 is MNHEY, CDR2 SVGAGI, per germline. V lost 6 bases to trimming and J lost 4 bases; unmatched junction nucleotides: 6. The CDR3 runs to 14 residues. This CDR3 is CASSWDRKNQPQHF. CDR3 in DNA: TGTGCCAGCAGCTGGGACAGAAAAAATCAGCCCCAGCATTTT.

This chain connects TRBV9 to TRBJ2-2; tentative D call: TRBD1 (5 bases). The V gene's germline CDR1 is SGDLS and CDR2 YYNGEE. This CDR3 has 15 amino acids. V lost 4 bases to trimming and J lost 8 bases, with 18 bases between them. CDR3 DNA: TGTGCCAGCAGCCCAACAGGAAGGAGTGAAGGGGAGCTGTTTTTT. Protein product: CASSPTGRSEGELFF. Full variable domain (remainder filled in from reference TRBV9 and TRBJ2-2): DSGVTQTPKHLITATGQRVTLRCSPRSGDLSVYWYQQSLDQGLQFLIQYYNGEERAKGNILERFSAQQFPDLHSELNLSSLELGDSALYFCASSPTGRSEGELFFGEGSRLTVL.

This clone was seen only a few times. DNA for the CDR3: TGTGCCAGCAGCGTAGGTTCTACTAGCGGGGGTGAGGAGCAGTTCTTC. Residues: CASSVGSTSGGEEQFF. The J gene is TRBJ2-1, the V gene TRBV9, with 11 bases matching TRBD2. The germline V gene has CDR1 SGDLS and CDR2 YYNGEE. The V segment lost 0 bases and the J segment 10 bases; nucleotides outside the gene matches: 9. The CDR3 consists of 16 residues.

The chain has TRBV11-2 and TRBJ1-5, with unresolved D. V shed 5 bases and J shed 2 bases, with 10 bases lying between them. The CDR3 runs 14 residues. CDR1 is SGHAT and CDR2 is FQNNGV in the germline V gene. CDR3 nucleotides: TGTGCCAGCAGCCCCGGTTCGGGCAATCAGCCCCAGCATTTT. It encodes CASSPGSGNQPQHF. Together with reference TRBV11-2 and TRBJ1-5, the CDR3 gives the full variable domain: EAGVAQSPRYKIIEKRQSVAFWCNPISGHATLYWYQQILGQGPKLLIQFQNNGVVDDSQLPKDRFSAERLKGVDSTLKIQPAKLEDSAVYLCASSPGSGNQPQHFGDGTRLSIL.

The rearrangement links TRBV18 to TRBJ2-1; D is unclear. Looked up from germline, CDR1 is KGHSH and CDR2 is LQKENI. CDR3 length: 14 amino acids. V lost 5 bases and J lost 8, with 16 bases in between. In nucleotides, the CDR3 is TGTGCCAGCTCATCAAAATACCCAGCCGATGAGCAGTTCTTC. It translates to CASSSKYPADEQFF.